Shown below are 25 T cell receptor beta chains from a single sample sequenced in a study of blood T cell repertoires in COVID-19. TCRdb's copy holds only in-frame clones and misses some; the assay was immunoSEQ multiplex PCR. The table lists 85,000 to 95,000 clones, 65% to 90% of them singletons. Sequenced material: peripheral blood. The receptors shown here come from a woman aged 80 or over with acute or convalescent COVID-19.

This clone has only one observation. The chain carries TRBV10-1 and TRBJ2-2; 8 nucleotides agree with TRBD1. After removal of 2 bases from V and 5 bases from J, the junction contained 16 bases not matched to a gene. The germline V gene encodes CDR1 WNHNN and CDR2 SYGVQD (reference sequence). The CDR3 contains 19 residues. Here the CDR3 reads CASSEDGLGGQGLTGELFF. CDR3 in DNA: TGCGCCAGCAGTGAGGATGGGCTAGGAGGACAGGGATTGACCGGGGAGCTGTTTTTT.

V usage is TRBV14 and J usage is TRBJ2-7, with 8 bases matching TRBD1. CDR1 is SGHDN and CDR2 is FVKESK in the germline V gene. The V and J ends lost 4 bases and 3 bases, in that order; junction bases with no gene match: 5. The CDR3 length is 14 residues. This chain's CDR3 is CASSPRDRYYEQYF. CDR3 nucleotides: TGTGCCAGCAGCCCACGGGACAGGTACTACGAGCAGTACTTC.

This sequence joins TRBV3-1 (or the pseudogene TRBV3-2) and TRBJ2-2; 10 bases line up with TRBD2. The CDR3 runs to 17 residues. Germline trimming cut 2 bases from V and 4 bases from J; bases unmatched to any gene: 7. In germline, CDR1 is LGHDT, CDR2 YNNKEL (reference sequence). CDR3 nucleotides: TGTGCCAGCAGCCAAATAGGACTAGCGGCTAGCACCGGGGAGCTGTTTTTT. As protein: CASSQIGLAASTGELFF.

V is TRBV2 and J is TRBJ1-1; 9 bases line up with TRBD1. Germline trimming cut 5 bases from V and 8 bases from J; bases unmatched to any gene: 9. CDR3 length: 14 amino acids. The germline gives CDR1 SNHLY, CDR2 FYNNEI. The CDR3 coding sequence is TGTGCCAGCAGTCTACAGGGGGCCCTTCGAGAAGCTTTCTTT. This translates into CASSLQGALREAFF.

The chain carries TRBV5-1 and TRBJ2-3, with D tentatively TRBD2 (6 bases). The V gene lost 6 bases and the J gene lost 4 bases, with 15 bases spanning the gap. The germline V gene encodes CDR1 SGHRS and CDR2 YFSETQ. The length of the CDR3 is 14 residues. The CDR3 sequence: CASTRAGPPDTQYF. Written as DNA, the CDR3 is TGCGCCAGCACCCGGGCGGGACCCCCAGATACGCAGTATTTT.

This sequence joins TRBV18 and TRBJ1-4; no definite D call. Trimming left V 3 bases short and J 8 bases short, with 13 bases between. Germline loops: CDR1 KGHSH, CDR2 LQKENI. The CDR3 consists of 14 residues. DNA of the CDR3: TGTGCCAGCTCACCCATCTCCCAAGCCGAAAAACTGTTTTTT. Protein: CASSPISQAEKLFF.

The J gene is TRBJ1-2, the V gene TRBV7-6, with D unresolved. Trimming shortened V by 3 bases and J by 3 bases, and 8 bases separated the two germline ends. CDR3 length: 13 residues. Germline CDR1 is SGHVS and CDR2 is FNYEAQ. The CDR3 region is CASSFGEDYGYTF. CDR3 DNA sequence: TGTGCCAGCAGCTTCGGGGAAGACTATGGCTACACCTTC.

V usage is TRBV5-1 and J usage is TRBJ2-7; no clear D. The CDR3 length is 14 residues. V was pared by 1 base and J by 1 base, with 9 bases between. In germline, CDR1 is SGHRS, CDR2 YFSETQ. The CDR3 DNA sequence: TGCGCCAGCAGCTTGAGCTCTCCTTCCTACGAGCAGTACTTC. Encoded protein: CASSLSSPSYEQYF.

This clone was recorded only once. The J gene is TRBJ1-3, the V gene TRBV3-1 (or the pseudogene TRBV3-2); D gene uncertain. CDR3 length equals 18 residues. Trimming stripped 1 base from V and 0 bases from J, with 16 bases between. Germline assignment: CDR1 LGHDT and CDR2 YNNKEL (reference sequence). The DNA of the CDR3 is TGTGCCAGCAGCCAAGGGGCCCCCGGAGGAGTCTCTGGAAACACCATATATTTT. This sequence encodes CASSQGAPGGVSGNTIYF.

This chain connects TRBV5-1 to TRBJ1-1; D may be TRBD1 (6 bases). The germline gives CDR1 SGHRS, CDR2 YFSETQ. V shed 4 bases and J shed 4 bases, with 17 bases lying between them. This CDR3 is 15 amino acids long. The CDR3 sequence is CASSRAGARGTEAFF. In DNA, the CDR3 is TGCGCCAGCAGCAGGGCGGGGGCGCGCGGCACTGAAGCTTTCTTT.

V is TRBV18 and J is TRBJ2-1, with 7 positions matching TRBD1. Germline lookup yields CDR1 KGHSH and CDR2 LQKENI. This CDR3 region has 16 residues. V shed 3 bases, J shed 2 bases, and the junction held 7 bases outside the gene matches. The CDR3 loop is CASSPRPGQTYNEQFF. The DNA for the CDR3 is TGTGCCAGCTCACCGAGGCCGGGACAGACCTACAATGAGCAGTTCTTC.

The chain uses TRBV6-5 and TRBJ1-2; 10 nucleotides match TRBD1. CDR3 length: 13 residues. In germline, CDR1 is MNHEY, CDR2 SVGAGI. With 6 bases clipped from V and 5 bases from J, the junction kept 3 bases outside the gene matches. The CDR3 nucleotides read TGTGCCAGCAGCAGGGACAGGGGATATGGCTACACCTTC. Protein sequence: CASSRDRGYGYTF.

In this sample, this clone turned up once. This chain connects TRBV27 to TRBJ2-2; 10 positions match TRBD2. Germline V gene sequence: CDR1 MNHEY, CDR2 SMNVEV (reference sequence). This CDR3 comprises 14 residues. The V gene end was trimmed by 7 bases and the J gene end by 6 bases; junction bases not matched to a gene: 5. The CDR3 loop is CASTISGGPGELFF. CDR3 coding DNA: TGTGCCAGCACCATTAGCGGGGGGCCCGGGGAGCTGTTTTTT.

This clone was observed once. This chain connects TRBV20-1 to TRBJ2-7; maybe TRBD1 (5 bases). The V end was cut by 6 bases, the J end by 4 bases, with 10 bases between. Germline-derived CDR1 and CDR2 are DFQATT and SNEGSKA (reference sequence). This CDR3 has 11 residues. DNA of the CDR3: TGCAGTGCACCCGACAGATACGAGCAGTACTTC. This translates into CSAPDRYEQYF.

The CDR3: CASSLGRAGTGGPNEQFF. As DNA, the CDR3 is TGTGCCAGCAGCTTGGGCCGCGCCGGGACAGGGGGTCCCAATGAGCAGTTCTTC. The rearrangement joins TRBV5-6 to TRBJ2-1; TRBD1 matches 11 bases. The V gene's germline CDR1 is SGHDT and CDR2 YYEEEE. V was clipped by 0 bases and J by 6 bases; unmatched bases: 11. The CDR3 extends over 18 amino acids.

Only one count was recorded for this clone. One end of the junction fails to match germline, which may point to a read error. The V call is TRBV6-5, the J call TRBJ2-4; D possibly corresponds to TRBD1 (6 bases). CDR3 length: 15 amino acids. Looked up from germline, CDR1 is MNHEY and CDR2 is SVGAGI. CDR3 bases: TGTGCCAGCAGTCGCTTGACAGGACCCAAAAACATTCAGTACTTT. Translated: CASSRLTGPKNIQYF.

The chain combines TRBV19 with TRBJ1-1, with no clear D. CDR1 and CDR2 (germline): LNHDA, SQIVND (reference sequence). Trimming took off 3 bases at V and 1 base at J, with 6 bases between the two ends. The length of the CDR3 is 13 residues. This CDR3 reads CASSIGANTEAFF. CDR3 in DNA: TGTGCCAGTAGTATCGGAGCGAACACTGAAGCTTTCTTT.

The chain is built from TRBV19 and TRBJ2-3; a possible D gene is TRBD1 (7 bases). V lost 5 bases to trimming and J lost 10 bases, with 16 bases between them. The CDR3 has 13 residues. CDR1 and CDR2 from the germline V gene are LNHDA and SQIVND (reference sequence). The CDR3 DNA is TGTGCCAGTAGTGTTACACAGGGGACTCCGCAGTATTTT. This sequence encodes CASSVTQGTPQYF.

The chain is built from TRBV19 and TRBJ2-1, with 10 bases that match TRBD2. Unmatched junction bases numbered 10, after V lost 2 bases and J lost 12 bases. There are 15 residues in the CDR3. The germline V gene has CDR1 LNHDA and CDR2 SQIVND (reference sequence). CDR3 residues: CASSIIAGGRLRQFF. In DNA form, the CDR3 reads TGTGCCAGTAGTATAATAGCGGGGGGCCGCCTTAGGCAGTTCTTC.

The rearrangement links TRBV11-2 to TRBJ1-1; a possible D gene is TRBD1 (5 bases). The CDR3 extends over 14 amino acids. Germline V gene data show CDR1 as SGHAT and CDR2 as FQNNGV. V gave up 5 bases and J gave up 0 bases, with 10 bases separating them. The CDR3 DNA reads as TGTGCCAGCAGCCCAGGGTGGGTGAACACTGAAGCTTTCTTT. Amino acid sequence: CASSPGWVNTEAFF. Using reference TRBV11-2 and TRBJ1-1 for the parts outside the CDR3, the full variable domain is EAGVAQSPRYKIIEKRQSVAFWCNPISGHATLYWYQQILGQGPKLLIQFQNNGVVDDSQLPKDRFSAERLKGVDSTLKIQPAKLEDSAVYLCASSPGWVNTEAFFGQGTRLTVV.

The chain is built from TRBV30 and TRBJ1-1, with a weak D call TRBD1 (5 bases). CDR1 and CDR2 from the germline V gene are GTSNPN and SVGIG (reference sequence). CDR3 length: 16 residues. V gave up 0 bases and J gave up 4 bases, with 18 bases separating them. CDR3 coding DNA: TGTGCCTGGAGTGTACGAGGAGAAGGGGCTGTCACTGAAGCTTTCTTT. This encodes CAWSVRGEGAVTEAFF.

The chain carries TRBV3-1 (or the pseudogene TRBV3-2) and TRBJ2-1, with D possibly being TRBD2 (6 bases). Per germline, CDR1 LGHDT and CDR2 YNNKEL (reference sequence). V was pared by 2 bases and J by 8 bases, with 13 bases between. The CDR3 consists of 14 residues. CDR3 in amino acids: CASSQRLGSHEQFF. The CDR3 bases are TGTGCCAGCAGCCAACGACTAGGGTCGCATGAGCAGTTCTTC.

V and J are TRBV5-4 and TRBJ1-4; D remains ambiguous. Deletions cut 3 bases from V and 6 bases from J, with 15 bases between. The germline CDR1 and CDR2 sequences are SGHNT and YYREEE (reference sequence). The CDR3 runs 15 residues. The CDR3 DNA reads as TGTGCCAGCAGCTCGATGTACAGCGGGGATGAAAAACTGTTTTTT. It encodes CASSSMYSGDEKLFF.

The chain has TRBV27 and TRBJ1-4; D call uncertain. Germline V CDR1 and CDR2: MNHEY, SMNVEV (reference sequence). The CDR3 is made up of 15 amino acids. V was clipped by 2 bases and J by 7 bases, with 14 bases between them. The CDR3: CASSLAPAGSEKLFF. CDR3 coding DNA: TGTGCCAGCAGTTTAGCCCCCGCGGGGAGTGAAAAACTGTTTTTT. Filled out from reference TRBV27 and TRBJ1-4, the complete variable domain reads EAQVTQNPRYLITVTGKKLTVTCSQNMNHEYMSWYRQDPGLGLRQIYYSMNVEVTDKGDVPEGYKVSRKEKRNFPLILESPSPNQTSLYFCASSLAPAGSEKLFFGSGTQLSVL.

The table lists this clone with a count of one. J is TRBJ2-2 and V is TRBV9; 7 bases fit TRBD1. This CDR3 has 15 amino acids. Germline trimming cut 3 bases from V and 1 base from J; bases unmatched to any gene: 3. Germline V gene lookup returns CDR1 SGDLS and CDR2 YYNGEE. The chain's CDR3 is CASSGQGENTGELFF. The CDR3 nucleotides are TGTGCCAGCAGCGGACAGGGAGAGAACACCGGGGAGCTGTTTTTT.